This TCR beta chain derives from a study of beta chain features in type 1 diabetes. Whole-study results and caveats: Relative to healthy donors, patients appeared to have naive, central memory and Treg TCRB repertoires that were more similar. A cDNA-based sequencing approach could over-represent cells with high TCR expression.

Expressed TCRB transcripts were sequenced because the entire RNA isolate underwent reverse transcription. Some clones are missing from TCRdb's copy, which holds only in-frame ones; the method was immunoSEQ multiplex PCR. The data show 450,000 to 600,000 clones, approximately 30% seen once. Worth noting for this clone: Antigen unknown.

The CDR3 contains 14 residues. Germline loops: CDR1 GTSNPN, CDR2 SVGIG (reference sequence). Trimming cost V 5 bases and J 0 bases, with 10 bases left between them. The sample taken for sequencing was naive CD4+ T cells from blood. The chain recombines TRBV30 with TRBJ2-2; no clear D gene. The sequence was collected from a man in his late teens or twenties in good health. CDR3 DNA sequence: TGTGCCTGGCTCTTCCAGACGAACACCGGGGAGCTGTTTTTT. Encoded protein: CAWLFQTNTGELFF. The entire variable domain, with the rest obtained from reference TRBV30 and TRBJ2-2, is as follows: SQTIHQWPATLVQPVGSPLSLECTVEGTSNPNLYWYRQAAGRGLQLLFYSVGIGQISSEVPQNLSASRPQDRQFILSSKKLLLSDSGFYLCAWLFQTNTGELFFGEGSRLTVL.